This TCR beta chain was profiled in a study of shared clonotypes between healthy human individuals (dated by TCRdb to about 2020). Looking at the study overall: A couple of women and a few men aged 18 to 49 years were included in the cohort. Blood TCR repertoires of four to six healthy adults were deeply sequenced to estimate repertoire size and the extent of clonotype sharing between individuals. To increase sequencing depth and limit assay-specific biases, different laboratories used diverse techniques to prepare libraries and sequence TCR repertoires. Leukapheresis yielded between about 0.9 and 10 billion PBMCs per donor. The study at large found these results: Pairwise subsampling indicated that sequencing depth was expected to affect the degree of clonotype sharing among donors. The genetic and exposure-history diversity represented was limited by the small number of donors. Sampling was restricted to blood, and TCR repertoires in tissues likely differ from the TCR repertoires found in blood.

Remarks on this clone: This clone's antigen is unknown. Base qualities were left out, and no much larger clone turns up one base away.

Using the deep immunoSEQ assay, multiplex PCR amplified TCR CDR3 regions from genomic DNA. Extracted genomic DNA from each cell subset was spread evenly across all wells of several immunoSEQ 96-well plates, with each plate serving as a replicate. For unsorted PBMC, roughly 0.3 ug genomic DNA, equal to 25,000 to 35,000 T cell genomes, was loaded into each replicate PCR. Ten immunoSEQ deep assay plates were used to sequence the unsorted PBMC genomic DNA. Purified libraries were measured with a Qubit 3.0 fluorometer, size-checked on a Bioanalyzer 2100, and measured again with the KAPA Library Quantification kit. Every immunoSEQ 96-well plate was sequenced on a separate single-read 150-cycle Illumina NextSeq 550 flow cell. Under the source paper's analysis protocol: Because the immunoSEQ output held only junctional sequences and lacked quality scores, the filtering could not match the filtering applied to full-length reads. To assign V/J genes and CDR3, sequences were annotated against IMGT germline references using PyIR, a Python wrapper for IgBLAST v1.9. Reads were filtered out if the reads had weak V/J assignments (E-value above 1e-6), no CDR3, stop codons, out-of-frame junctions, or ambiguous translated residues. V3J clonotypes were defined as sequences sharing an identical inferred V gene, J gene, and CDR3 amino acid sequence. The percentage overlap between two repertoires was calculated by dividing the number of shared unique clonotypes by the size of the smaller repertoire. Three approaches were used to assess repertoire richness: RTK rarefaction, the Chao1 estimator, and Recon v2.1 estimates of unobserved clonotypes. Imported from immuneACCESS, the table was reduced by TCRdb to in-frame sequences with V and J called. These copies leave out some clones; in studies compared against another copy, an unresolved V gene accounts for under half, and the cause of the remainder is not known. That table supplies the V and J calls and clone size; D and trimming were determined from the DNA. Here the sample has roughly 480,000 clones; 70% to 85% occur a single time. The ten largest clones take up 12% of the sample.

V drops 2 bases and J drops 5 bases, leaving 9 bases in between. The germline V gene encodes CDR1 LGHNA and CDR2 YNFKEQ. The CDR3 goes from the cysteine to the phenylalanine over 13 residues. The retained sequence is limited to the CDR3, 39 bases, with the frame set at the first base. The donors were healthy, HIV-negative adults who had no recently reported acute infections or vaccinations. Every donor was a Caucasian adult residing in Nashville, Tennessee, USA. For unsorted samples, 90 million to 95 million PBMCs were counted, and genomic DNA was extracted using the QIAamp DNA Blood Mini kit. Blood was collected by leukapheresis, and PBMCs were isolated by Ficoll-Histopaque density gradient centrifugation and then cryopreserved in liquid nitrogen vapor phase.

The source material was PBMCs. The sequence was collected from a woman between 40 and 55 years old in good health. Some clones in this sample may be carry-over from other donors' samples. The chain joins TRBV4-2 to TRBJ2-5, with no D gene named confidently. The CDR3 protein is CASSQLGAETQYF. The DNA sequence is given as TGTGCCAGCAGCCAACTAGGTGCGGAGACCCAGTACTTC.